A single sample gave rise to the 30 T cell receptor beta chains below, sequenced in a study of blood T cell repertoires in COVID-19 (dated by TCRdb to the early 2020s). The library relied on the immunoSEQ multiplex PCR assay. Imported from immuneACCESS, the table was reduced by TCRdb to in-frame sequences with V and J called. These copies leave out some clones; in studies compared against another copy, an unresolved V gene accounts for under half, and the cause of the remainder is not known. The sample table contains approximately 170,000 clones; only one count was recorded for roughly 88% of them. Around 1.2% of the sample is taken by the ten largest. Input material: peripheral blood. The receptor set was obtained from a man between 60 and 75 years old who had recovered from COVID-19.

This clone occurred once. The rearrangement joins TRBV9 to TRBJ1-2, with 10 bases fitting TRBD1. Germline CDR1 and CDR2: SGDLS and YYNGEE. V shed 4 bases and J 4 bases; nucleotides not matched to a gene: 7. This CDR3 has 15 residues. CDR3 nucleotide sequence: TGTGCCAGCAGCTTGATTGGGACAGGGGCCTATGGCTACACCTTC. This translates into CASSLIGTGAYGYTF.

This sequence joins TRBV19 and TRBJ2-4; possible D gene TRBD1, 6 bases. Germline V gene sequence: CDR1 LNHDA, CDR2 SQIVND (reference sequence). The CDR3 totals 13 residues. V lost 6 bases and J 8 bases, leaving 14 bases between the germline ends. In nucleotides, the CDR3 is TGTGCCAGTAGGCGTCAGGGGTGGGACATTCAGTACTTC. Its translation: CASRRQGWDIQYF.

The chain joins TRBV7-2 to TRBJ1-4; TRBD1 might be the D (5 bases). The CDR3 has 15 amino acids. Germline V gene lookup returns CDR1 SGHTA and CDR2 FQGNSA. With 5 bases removed from V and 7 bases from J, the gap between germline ends came to 17 bases. This CDR3 reads CASSIEGGVVEKLFF. CDR3 DNA: TGTGCCAGCAGCATAGAGGGAGGGGTGGTTGAAAAACTGTTTTTT.

The chain uses TRBV18 and TRBJ2-4; 7 bases fit TRBD1. V was clipped by 5 bases and J by 0 bases; unmatched bases: 7. Per the germline V gene, CDR1 is KGHSH and CDR2 is LQKENI. The CDR3 is 16 residues long. The CDR3 here is CASSSTGDLAKNIQYF. The CDR3 DNA sequence: TGTGCCAGCTCATCTACAGGGGACCTAGCCAAAAACATTCAGTACTTC.

V usage is TRBV20-1 and J usage is TRBJ2-5; D is possibly TRBD2 (6 bases). V lost 3 bases and J 4 bases, leaving 9 bases between the germline ends. This CDR3 spans 12 amino acids. Germline lookup yields CDR1 DFQATT and CDR2 SNEGSKA (reference sequence). As DNA, the CDR3 is TGCAGTGCTAGTCCCGGGGGAGAGACCCAGTACTTC. This translates into CSASPGGETQYF.

This clone was recorded once. CDR3 region: CASSLGGGTSTDTQYF. CDR3 DNA: TGTGCCAGCAGCTTAGGGGGGGGCACTAGCACAGATACGCAGTATTTT. This sequence joins TRBV7-2 and TRBJ2-3; TRBD2 might be the D (7 bases). V lost 1 base to trimming and J lost 0 bases, with 11 bases between them. The CDR3 consists of 16 residues. Germline V gives CDR1 SGHTA, CDR2 FQGNSA.

CDR3 DNA sequence: TGTGCCAGCAGCTCGGGTTTAACTGGAAACACCATATATTTT. Amino acids: CASSSGLTGNTIYF. V is TRBV11-2 and J is TRBJ1-3; D uncertain. With 4 bases removed from V and 2 bases from J, the gap between germline ends came to 9 bases. The length of the CDR3 is 14 residues. Germline CDR1 SGHAT, CDR2 FQNNGV.

V gene TRBV7-9 combines with J gene TRBJ2-1; perhaps TRBD2 as D (5 bases). The CDR3 is 13 amino acids. Per germline, CDR1 SEHNR and CDR2 FQNEAQ (reference sequence). V dropped 2 bases and J dropped 9 bases, with 11 bases sitting between them. This chain's CDR3 is CASSLTGITEQFF. Written as DNA, the CDR3 is TGTGCCAGCAGCTTAACGGGGATCACTGAGCAGTTCTTC.

This chain uses TRBV5-1 with TRBJ1-4; no reliable D call. The CDR3 contains 17 residues. Per the germline V gene, CDR1 is SGHRS and CDR2 is YFSETQ. V dropped 0 bases and J dropped 6 bases, with 18 bases sitting between them. CDR3 in DNA: TGCGCCAGCAGCTTGGAGTATGGTCCTGGGCCGGATGAAAAACTGTTTTTT. Amino acids: CASSLEYGPGPDEKLFF.

V gene TRBV6-1 combines with J gene TRBJ1-1; D remains ambiguous. The germline V and J ends were trimmed by 5 bases and 0 bases, with 10 bases remaining between them. Germline V gene sequence: CDR1 MNHNS, CDR2 SASEGT. This CDR3 region has 14 residues. The CDR3 is CASSPTSVNTEAFF. As DNA, the CDR3 is TGTGCCAGCAGTCCTACCTCGGTGAACACTGAAGCTTTCTTT.

The gene calls are TRBV18 and TRBJ2-7; 7 bases match TRBD2. Losses at the gene ends were 6 bases for V and 6 bases for J; bases not matched to a gene: 14. The CDR3 contains 15 residues. Germline CDR1 KGHSH, CDR2 LQKENI. The CDR3 nucleotides read TGTGCCAGCTCCCTAAGGTCCTCTGGGGGGGGCGAGCAGTACTTC. It translates to CASSLRSSGGGEQYF. The full variable domain, in which reference TRBV18 and TRBJ2-7 provide the parts outside the CDR3, is NAGVMQNPRHLVRRRGQEARLRCSPMKGHSHVYWYRQLPEEGLKFMVYLQKENIIDESGMPKERFSAEFPKEGPSILRIQQVVRGDSAAYFCASSLRSSGGGEQYFGPGTRLTVT.

The chain has TRBV6-6 and TRBJ2-2, with D perhaps TRBD1 (5 bases). With 4 bases removed from V and 6 bases from J, the gap between germline ends came to 15 bases. CDR3 length: 15 amino acids. Germline values: CDR1 MNHNY, CDR2 SVGAGI (reference sequence). CDR3 residues: CASSWGRQGPGELFF. In nucleotides, the CDR3 is TGTGCCAGCAGTTGGGGCCGGCAGGGTCCCGGGGAGCTGTTTTTT.

The chain links TRBV19 to TRBJ2-6, with a tentative D call TRBD1 (5 bases). With 5 bases removed from V and 3 bases from J, the gap between germline ends came to 11 bases. This CDR3 spans 15 amino acids. Germline V gene lookup returns CDR1 LNHDA and CDR2 SQIVND (reference sequence). The CDR3 region is CASSGDRFGANVLTF. Here the CDR3 DNA reads TGTGCCAGTAGTGGAGACAGATTTGGGGCCAACGTCCTGACTTTC.

This clone has more than one count but fewer than ten. The chain combines TRBV4-2 with TRBJ1-3; D perhaps matches TRBD1 (5 bases). V dropped 3 bases and J dropped 2 bases, with 14 bases sitting between them. Germline-derived CDR1 and CDR2 are LGHNA and YNFKEQ. The CDR3 totals 16 residues. CDR3 DNA: TGTGCCAGCAGCCACCTGTCAGGGTTTACTGGAAACACCATATATTTT. This sequence encodes CASSHLSGFTGNTIYF.

This sequence joins TRBV7-2 and TRBJ1-5, with D possibly being TRBD1 (6 bases). CDR3 length: 14 amino acids. The germline V gene has CDR1 SGHTA and CDR2 FQGNSA. V gave up 3 bases and J gave up 2 bases, with 8 bases separating them. DNA for the CDR3: TGTGCCAGCAGCTTCAAGGGGGGCAATCAGCCCCAGCATTTT. This codes for CASSFKGGNQPQHF. The full variable domain, its missing parts supplied by reference TRBV7-2 and TRBJ1-5, is GAGVSQSPSNKVTEKGKDVELRCDPISGHTALYWYRQSLGQGLEFLIYFQGNSAPDKSGLPSDRFSAERTGGSVSTLTIQRTQQEDSAVYLCASSFKGGNQPQHFGDGTRLSIL.

This clone has just a few counts. This chain joins TRBV27 and TRBJ2-7; D is possibly TRBD2 (5 bases). CDR3 length: 13 amino acids. Germline loops: CDR1 MNHEY, CDR2 SMNVEV (reference sequence). The V gene lost 3 bases and the J gene lost 7 bases, with 13 bases spanning the gap. CDR3 sequence reads: CASSFSNPGEQYF. The CDR3, as DNA: TGTGCCAGCAGTTTTTCGAACCCGGGGGAGCAGTACTTC.

The gene calls are TRBV5-1 and TRBJ1-5, with D possibly being TRBD1 (6 bases). The CDR3 is 15 amino acids. V was cut by 4 bases and J by 5 bases, with 16 bases left in between. The V gene's germline CDR1 is SGHRS and CDR2 YFSETQ. CDR3 DNA sequence: TGCGCCAGCAGCCTCTCGGACAGCCCCCATCAGCCCCAGCATTTT. Protein: CASSLSDSPHQPQHF. Based on the CDR3 plus reference TRBV5-1 and TRBJ1-5, the full variable domain is KAGVTQTPRYLIKTRGQQVTLSCSPISGHRSVSWYQQTPGQGLQFLFEYFSETQRNKGNFPGRFSGRQFSNSRSEMNVSTLELGDSALYLCASSLSDSPHQPQHFGDGTRLSIL.

This clone showed up just once. The chain employs TRBV7-2 and TRBJ2-3; TRBD2 matches at 7 bases. With 1 base clipped from V and 2 bases from J, the junction kept 6 bases outside the gene matches. CDR3 size: 16 residues. Germline lookup yields CDR1 SGHTA and CDR2 FQGNSA. The CDR3 region is CASSLGAGIYTDTQYF. In nucleotides, the CDR3 is TGTGCCAGCAGCTTAGGAGCGGGGATTTACACAGATACGCAGTATTTT. Filled out from reference TRBV7-2 and TRBJ2-3, the complete variable domain reads GAGVSQSPSNKVTEKGKDVELRCDPISGHTALYWYRQSLGQGLEFLIYFQGNSAPDKSGLPSDRFSAERTGGSVSTLTIQRTQQEDSAVYLCASSLGAGIYTDTQYFGPGTRLTVL.

Only a few counts were recorded for this clone. The chain employs TRBV7-2 and TRBJ1-3; the D is unclear. The V gene's germline CDR1 is SGHTA and CDR2 FQGNSA. This CDR3 has 16 residues. V dropped 0 bases and J dropped 1 base, with 10 bases sitting between them. As DNA, the CDR3 is TGTGCCAGCAGCTTAGCATACACAATTTCTGGAAACACCATATATTTT. It translates to CASSLAYTISGNTIYF.

The gene calls are TRBV3-1 (or the pseudogene TRBV3-2) and TRBJ2-3; 8 bases align to TRBD2. In germline, CDR1 is LGHDT, CDR2 YNNKEL (reference sequence). The CDR3 contains 14 residues. Germline trimming cut 1 base from V and 6 bases from J; bases unmatched to any gene: 3. CDR3 coding DNA: TGTGCCAGCAGCCAAGGGGCTAGCGGGGATACGCAGTATTTT. Its protein product is CASSQGASGDTQYF.

The chain combines TRBV27 with TRBJ1-2; a possible D gene is TRBD1 (6 bases). CDR1 is MNHEY, CDR2 SMNVEV, per germline (reference sequence). The CDR3 loop spans 15 amino acids. Trimming cost V 6 bases and J 6 bases, with 20 bases left between them. The chain's CDR3 is CASRPGQRAVDGYTF. The CDR3 DNA sequence: TGTGCCAGCAGGCCGGGACAAAGGGCGGTAGATGGCTACACCTTC.

The chain has TRBV7-2 and TRBJ1-4; TRBD1 might be the D (5 bases). Trimming cost V 5 bases and J 3 bases, with 16 bases left between them. The germline CDR1 and CDR2 sequences are SGHTA and FQGNSA. This CDR3 contains 16 residues. CDR3 loop: CASSPLGGRANEKLFF. For the CDR3, the DNA is TGTGCCAGCAGCCCGCTTGGGGGGAGGGCTAATGAAAAACTGTTTTTT.

The chain employs TRBV2 and TRBJ1-4; 8 nucleotides match TRBD1. This CDR3 has 16 residues. With 6 bases clipped from V and 0 bases from J, the junction kept 6 bases outside the gene matches. Germline CDR1 reads SNHLY; CDR2 reads FYNNEI. The DNA of the CDR3 is TGTGCCAGCAGATTTACAGGGGGAACAACTAATGAAAAACTGTTTTTT. This translates into CASRFTGGTTNEKLFF.

The genes are TRBV7-2 and TRBJ1-3; TRBD1 matches at 10 bases. This CDR3 is 16 amino acids long. The ends lost 4 bases at V and 2 bases at J; junction bases unmatched: 5. Germline CDR1 SGHTA, CDR2 FQGNSA. The CDR3 DNA sequence: TGTGCCAGCAGCTCATCCGGGACAGGGGCTGGAAACACCATATATTTT. Encoded protein: CASSSSGTGAGNTIYF.

The J gene is TRBJ2-5, the V gene TRBV7-9, with D maybe TRBD2 (7 bases). Germline CDR1 is SEHNR and CDR2 is FQNEAQ (reference sequence). This CDR3 has 16 amino acids. V was cut by 2 bases and J by 2 bases, with 15 bases left in between. The CDR3 reads CASSLPGGGEQETQYF. In nucleotides, the CDR3 is TGTGCCAGCAGCTTACCCGGAGGGGGGGAACAAGAGACCCAGTACTTC.

J is TRBJ1-2 and V is TRBV5-6, with TRBD1 matching 9 bases. The V and J ends lost 4 bases and 8 bases, in that order; junction bases with no gene match: 9. This CDR3 has 14 residues. The V gene's germline CDR1 is SGHDT and CDR2 YYEEEE. The CDR3 reads CASSDKGQGRGYTF. In DNA form, the CDR3 reads TGTGCCAGCAGCGATAAGGGACAGGGCCGAGGCTACACCTTC.

The rearrangement links TRBV9 to TRBJ2-2; the match to TRBD2 covers 7 bases. The V gene's germline CDR1 is SGDLS and CDR2 YYNGEE. V lost 6 bases, J lost 7 bases, and 9 bases stayed unmatched. This CDR3 contains 14 residues. The CDR3 nucleotides are TGTGCCAGCATGCGGGGGATGGGGAACGGGGAGCTGTTTTTT. The encoded protein is CASMRGMGNGELFF.

The chain recombines TRBV2 with TRBJ2-1; TRBD2 matches 16 bases. Trimming cost V 3 bases and J 1 base; bases outside gene matches: 15. The germline gives CDR1 SNHLY, CDR2 FYNNEI. This CDR3 region has 22 residues. For the CDR3, the DNA is TGTGCCAGCAGTGATCTCAGACCGGGACTAGCGGGGGGGATTAGGTCCTACAATGAGCAGTTCTTC. The encoded protein is CASSDLRPGLAGGIRSYNEQFF.

The CDR3 region is CAWSVHGTYEQYF. In DNA form, the CDR3 reads TGTGCCTGGAGTGTACACGGGACCTACGAGCAGTACTTC. V gene TRBV30 combines with J gene TRBJ2-7; D perhaps matches TRBD2 (5 bases). Germline V gene sequence: CDR1 GTSNPN, CDR2 SVGIG (reference sequence). CDR3 length: 13 amino acids. V shed 0 bases and J shed 2 bases, with 8 bases lying between them.

The chain recombines TRBV6-5 with TRBJ1-5; D remains ambiguous. Trimming stripped 2 bases from V and 4 bases from J, with 6 bases between. Germline loops: CDR1 MNHEY, CDR2 SVGAGI. The CDR3 contains 13 residues. CDR3 residues: CASSYEVNQPQHF. The CDR3 DNA sequence: TGTGCCAGCAGTTACGAGGTAAATCAGCCCCAGCATTTT.